Below, one T cell receptor (beta chain) is given with its context. The data were produced by immunoSEQ multiplex PCR, yet TCRdb's version contains in-frame clones alone and is incomplete. The sample has roughly 92,000 clones; about 90% are singletons. This record belongs to a study of OX40 agonist ivuxolimab in advanced cancers. J was trimmed by 9 bases and V by 6 bases; bases with no gene match: 8. The CDR3 consists of 11 residues. Per the germline V gene, CDR1 is SQVTM and CDR2 is ANQGSEA. This clonotype originated in an adult with an advanced solid tumor such as melanoma, head and neck, liver or kidney cancer. The input for sequencing was CD4+ or CD8+ T cells sorted from blood, taken in a trial of the OX40 agonist ivuxolimab. This rearrangement joins TRBV29-1 to TRBJ2-7; 7 positions agree with TRBD2. Here the CDR3 reads CSVYGGSGQYF. CDR3 bases: TGCAGCGTCTACGGGGGGAGTGGGCAGTACTTC.